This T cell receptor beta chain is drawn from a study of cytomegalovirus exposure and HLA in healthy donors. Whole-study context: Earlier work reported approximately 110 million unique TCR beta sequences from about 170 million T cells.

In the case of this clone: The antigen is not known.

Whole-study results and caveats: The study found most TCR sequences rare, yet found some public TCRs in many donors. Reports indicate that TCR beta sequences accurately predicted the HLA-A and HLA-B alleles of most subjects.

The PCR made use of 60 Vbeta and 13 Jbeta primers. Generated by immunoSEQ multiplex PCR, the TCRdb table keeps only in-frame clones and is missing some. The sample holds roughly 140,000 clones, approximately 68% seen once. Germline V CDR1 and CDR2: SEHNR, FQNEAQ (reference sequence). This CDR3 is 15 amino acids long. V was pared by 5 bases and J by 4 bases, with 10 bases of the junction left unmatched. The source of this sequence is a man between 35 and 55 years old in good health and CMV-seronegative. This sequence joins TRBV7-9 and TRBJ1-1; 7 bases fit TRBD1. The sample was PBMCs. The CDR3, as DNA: TGTGCCAGCAGCACTATGACAGGGTTGGGCACTGAAGCTTTCTTT. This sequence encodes CASSTMTGLGTEAFF.